The sequence of this TCR beta chain was determined in a study of T-cell reconstitution after alpha-beta-depleted transplantation in children. Of note for this clonotype: Its antigen is unknown.

There are 15 residues in the CDR3. Unmatched junction bases numbered 4, after V lost 3 bases and J lost 0 bases. The germline gives CDR1 LGHDT, CDR2 YNNKEL (reference sequence). Findings of the study overall: Alpha-beta T cells about two months after transplant reportedly derived from several hundred expanded graft clones.

Construction of the TCRbeta library involved unique molecular identifiers. TCRdb fed the PCR reads into MiXCR, producing one record per CDR3 protein. This table holds about 190,000 distinct CDR3 sequences, 11% found once. V usage is TRBV3-1 and J usage is TRBJ2-7, with TRBD2 matching over 8 bases. The TCR sequence derives from a boy aged 2 to 10 with acute myeloid leukemia, due to receive a stem cell transplant. Source: PBMCs, taken before TCRalphabeta/CD19-depleted stem cell transplant. CDR3 nucleotide sequence: TGTGCCAGCAGCCACGGCCTAGCGGGCTCCTACGAGCAGTACTTC. Translation gives CASSHGLAGSYEQYF.